The rows below give T cell receptor beta chains drawn from one sample of a study of cytomegalovirus exposure and HLA in healthy donors. Using immunoSEQ multiplex PCR, the repertoire was profiled, and TCRdb retains in-frame clones only, with some absent. Of some 190,000 clones in the sample, around 80% were seen once. The material sequenced was PBMCs. The receptors here all came from a girl between 5 and 17 years old in good health and CMV-seropositive. Each CDR3 is given with its conserved first and last residue. D genes are given only for firm matches. Clone sizes are given selectively: once, few, many, or a class where the clone is expanded.

TRBJ1-1	.	TRBV7-2	.	CASSLQGMNTEAFF	TGTGCCAGCAGCTTACAGGGGATGAACACTGAAGCTTTCTTT
TRBJ1-1	.	TRBV10-3	.	CAISESGGLNTEAFF	TGTGCCATCAGTGAGTCAGGGGGATTGAACACTGAAGCTTTCTTT
TRBJ1-5	.	TRBV30	.	CAWSPQGNQPQHF	TGTGCCTGGAGCCCGCAGGGGAACCAGCCCCAGCATTTT
TRBJ2-2	.	TRBV29-1	.	CSVEARVNTGELFF	TGCAGCGTTGAAGCCAGGGTCAACACCGGGGAGCTGTTTTTT
TRBJ1-1	few	TRBV5-6	.	CASSLQENTEAFF	TGTGCCAGCAGCCTACAGGAGAACACTGAAGCTTTCTTT
TRBJ2-2	.	TRBV27	TRBD1	CASRHDRAGELFF	TGTGCCAGCAGACACGACAGGGCCGGGGAGCTGTTTTTT
TRBJ2-1	.	TRBV7-3	.	CASSLNPPQFTSQKTYNEQFF	TGTGCCAGCAGCTTAAACCCCCCTCAATTCACTAGCCAGAAGACCTACAATGAGCAGTTCTTC
TRBJ2-5	.	TRBV7-8	.	CATRLQETQYF	TGCGCCACAAGACTTCAAGAGACCCAGTACTTC
TRBJ2-5	.	TRBV6-1	.	CASSEVFLGRGETQYF	TGTGCCAGCAGTGAAGTATTTTTGGGCCGGGGAGAGACCCAGTACTTC
TRBJ2-1	.	TRBV7-2	.	CASTSTPGSYNEQFF	TGTGCCAGCACCTCTACACCGGGATCTTACAATGAGCAGTTCTTC
TRBJ2-5	.	TRBV5-4	TRBD2	CASSSMGGRTQYF	TGTGCCAGCAGCTCCATGGGGGGGAGGACCCAGTACTTC
TRBJ2-4	.	TRBV29-1	.	CSVETGVSGNIQYF	TGCAGCGTTGAAACAGGAGTTTCGGGAAACATTCAGTACTTC
TRBJ1-2	once	TRBV6-5	.	CASSYARHDGYTF	TGTGCCAGCAGTTACGCCCGACACGATGGCTACACCTTC
TRBJ1-4	.	TRBV27	.	CASSSSGAFNEKLFF	TGTGCCAGCAGTTCTTCAGGGGCCTTTAATGAAAAACTGTTTTTT
TRBJ1-3	once	TRBV6-1	.	CASSVEPRGALSYTIYF	TGTGCCAGCAGTGTTGAGCCTCGGGGGGCTCTTAGTTACACCATATATTTT
TRBJ2-1	.	TRBV25-1	.	CASSGTSYNEQFF	TGTGCCAGCAGTGGTACTAGCTACAATGAGCAGTTCTTC
TRBJ2-1	.	TRBV6-6	.	CASILASSVGEQFF	.
TRBJ2-2	.	TRBV11-2	TRBD2	CASSLTSSGRRTGELFF	TGTGCCAGCAGCTTGACCTCGAGCGGGAGAAGAACCGGGGAGCTGTTTTTT
TRBJ1-1	.	TRBV7-3	.	CARGTEAFF	TGTGCTAGAGGCACTGAAGCTTTCTTT
TRBJ1-4	.	TRBV4-2	TRBD1	CASSQNTGGALGEKLFF	TGTGCCAGCAGCCAGAACACAGGGGGCGCTTTGGGTGAAAAACTGTTTTTT
TRBJ2-7	once	TRBV7-9	.	CASSPSAGSYEQYF	TGTGCCAGCAGCCCTAGCGCCGGCTCCTACGAGCAGTACTTC
TRBJ1-6	.	TRBV6-5	.	CASSYGTSNSPLHF	TGTGCCAGCAGTTACGGGACATCGAATTCACCCCTCCACTTT
TRBJ2-7	.	TRBV5-4	.	CASSLYNAYEQYF	TGTGCCAGCAGCTTGTATAATGCCTACGAGCAGTACTTC
TRBJ2-1	.	TRBV28	.	CASSFAGNSYNEQFF	TGTGCCAGCAGTTTCGCAGGAAACTCCTACAATGAGCAGTTCTTC
TRBJ2-2	.	TRBV19	.	CASRTQGTGELFF	TGTGCCAGTAGGACGCAGGGCACCGGGGAGCTGTTTTTT
TRBJ2-1	.	TRBV6-4	.	CASSDSTGAGNEQFF	TGTGCCAGCAGTGACTCGACGGGCGCGGGGAATGAGCAGTTCTTC
TRBJ1-2	.	TRBV27	.	CASSLYRRVTGLFGYTF	TGTGCCAGCAGTTTATATAGACGGGTCACAGGCCTCTTCGGCTACACCTTC